This T cell receptor beta chain originates from a study of blood T cell repertoires in COVID-19. In the study overall: Sources were T cells, B-cell-depleted T cells, or PBMCs; the material itself was cDNA or gDNA.

This CDR3 spans 17 amino acids. The J segment lost 2 bases and the V segment lost 4 bases, leaving 13 bases of the junction unmatched. From germline, CDR1 is LGHDT and CDR2 YNNKEL (reference sequence). This clone occurred once. Study processing details: By means of reference gene primer amplification, nucleated cell counts were estimated. Here immunoSEQ multiplex PCR was the method, and the copy in TCRdb shows in-frame clones only, minus some. That table furnishes V, J and clone size, whereas the DNA furnished D and trimming. The sample includes 160,000 or so clones, 83% seen only once; the top ten take 1.5% to 1.9%.

Sequencing was performed on peripheral blood. The chain links TRBV3-1 (or the pseudogene TRBV3-2) to TRBJ1-2; TRBD1 matches at 7 bases. The sequence came from a human donor in a cohort sampled during active COVID-19. CDR3 amino acids: CASSPLTGQDKNYGYTF. In DNA, the CDR3 is TGTGCCAGCAGCCCCTTAACCGGACAGGACAAGAACTATGGCTACACCTTC.